This entry describes one T cell receptor beta chain. The antigen is unknown. Preparing the TCRbeta library involved the use of unique molecular identifiers. TCRdb fed the PCR reads into MiXCR, producing one record per CDR3 protein. Of approximately 97,000 distinct CDR3 sequences listed, 4.5% to 7.5% were seen once; the top ten hold 5.5% to 7%. This sample was taken from a study of T-cell reconstitution after alpha-beta-depleted transplantation in children. Study results and caveats: T-cell counts and diversity at one year following transplant were attributed mainly to newly produced T cells. It was surviving recipient T cells and thymic progenitors that gave some patients high TCRbeta diversity at day 60. Two months or so post-transplant, alpha-beta T cells reportedly derived from several hundred expanded graft clones.

The sample here was PBMCs, mostly from graft donor cells, taken 60 days after TCRalphabeta/CD19-depleted stem cell transplant. This TCR was recovered from a female patient aged 2-10 years who had a stem cell transplant for Fanconi anemia, so the T cells may come from the graft donor.

The DNA for the CDR3 is TGTGCCAGCAGTCATCGGGACAGGGGGCGTAACAATGAGCAGTTCTTC. Its translation is CASSHRDRGRNNEQFF. The genes are TRBV6-5 and TRBJ2-1; 12 bases map to TRBD1. This CDR3 region has 16 residues. Germline assignment: CDR1 MNHEY and CDR2 SVGAGI. Trimming at V came to 5 bases and at J to 5 bases, leaving 7 bases not matched to a gene.